This TCR beta chain is from a study of siplizumab effects on memory and regulatory T cells. The junction had 4 bases not matched to a gene; V was cut back by 0 bases and J by 1 base. The V gene's germline CDR1 is SGHNT and CDR2 YYREEE (reference sequence). The CDR3 length is 16 residues. Clones were sequenced by immunoSEQ multiplex PCR, and TCRdb holds only the in-frame ones, with some missing. The sample has roughly 100,000 clones, roughly 92% seen once. The sequencing sample was made of Tregs sorted from blood. The clonotype was recovered from a human donor in good health. The chain uses TRBV5-4 and TRBJ2-4; TRBD1 matches at 7 bases. CDR3 DNA: TGTGCCAGCAGCTTGGGACAGGGTTTGGCCAAAAACATTCAGTACTTC. Protein product: CASSLGQGLAKNIQYF.